The subject of this entry is one T cell receptor (beta chain). These data come from a study of blood T cell repertoires in COVID-19. TCRdb's table, derived via immunoSEQ multiplex PCR, lists solely in-frame clones and lacks some. The sample has roughly 70,000 clones, around 92% seen once. The CDR3 spans 16 residues. Germline V gives CDR1 MDHEN, CDR2 SYDVKM. V lost 3 bases and J lost 3; bases outside the gene matches: 9. The TCR sequence derives from a human donor with active COVID-19. The donor label of this sample is uncertain. Sequenced sample: peripheral blood. The chain is built from TRBV28 and TRBJ2-3, with TRBD2 matching 7 bases. CDR3 sequence: CASSFGLAGVTDTQYF. The CDR3 nucleotides read TGTGCCAGCAGTTTCGGTTTGGCGGGAGTAACAGATACGCAGTATTTT.